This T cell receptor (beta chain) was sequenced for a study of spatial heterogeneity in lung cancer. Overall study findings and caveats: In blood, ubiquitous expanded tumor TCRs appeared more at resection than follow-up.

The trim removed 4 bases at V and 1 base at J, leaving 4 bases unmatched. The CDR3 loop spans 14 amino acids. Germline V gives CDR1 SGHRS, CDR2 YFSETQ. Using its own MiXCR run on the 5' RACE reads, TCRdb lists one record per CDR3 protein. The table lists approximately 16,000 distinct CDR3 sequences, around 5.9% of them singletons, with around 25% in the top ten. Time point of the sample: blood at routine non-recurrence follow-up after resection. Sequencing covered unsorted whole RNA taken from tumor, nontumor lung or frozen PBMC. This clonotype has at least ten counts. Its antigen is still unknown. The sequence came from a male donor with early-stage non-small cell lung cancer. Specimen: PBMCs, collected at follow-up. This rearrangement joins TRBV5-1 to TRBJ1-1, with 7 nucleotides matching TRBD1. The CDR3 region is CASSPDRQNTEAFF. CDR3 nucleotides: TGCGCCAGCAGCCCGGACAGGCAGAACACTGAAGCTTTCTTT. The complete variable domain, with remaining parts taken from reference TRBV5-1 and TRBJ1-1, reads KAGVTQTPRYLIKTRGQQVTLSCSPISGHRSVSWYQQTPGQGLQFLFEYFSETQRNKGNFPGRFSGRQFSNSRSEMNVSTLELGDSALYLCASSPDRQNTEAFFGQGTRLTVV.